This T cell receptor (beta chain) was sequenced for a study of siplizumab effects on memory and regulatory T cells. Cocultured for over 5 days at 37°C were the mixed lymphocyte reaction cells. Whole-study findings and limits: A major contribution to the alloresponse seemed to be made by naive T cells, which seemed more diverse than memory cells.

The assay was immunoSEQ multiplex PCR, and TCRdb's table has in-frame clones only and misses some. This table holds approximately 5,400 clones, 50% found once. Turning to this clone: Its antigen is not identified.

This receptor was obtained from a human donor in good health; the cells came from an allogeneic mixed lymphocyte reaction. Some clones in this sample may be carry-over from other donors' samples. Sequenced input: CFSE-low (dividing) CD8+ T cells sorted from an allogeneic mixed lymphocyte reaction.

CDR3 sequence: CSAGINTEAFF. Here the CDR3 DNA reads TGCAGTGCAGGGATTAACACTGAAGCTTTCTTT. This rearrangement joins TRBV20-1 to TRBJ1-1; D gene ambiguous. V gave up 6 bases and J gave up 2 bases, with 7 bases separating them. CDR1 DFQATT and CDR2 SNEGSKA come from the germline V gene (reference sequence). The CDR3 is 11 residues long.